This T cell receptor beta chain was identified in a study of T-cell memory formation after mild COVID-19. Study summary: The two donors had largely donor-specific TCR clusters.

5'RACE primed from the constant segment yielded TCR alpha and TCR beta cDNA libraries bearing sample barcodes and UMIs. TCRdb reprocessed the 5' RACE reads via MiXCR and lists one record per CDR3 protein. The table has 14,000 to 15,000 distinct CDR3 sequences, around 21% seen once. This CDR3 is built from 15 residues. Germline CDR1 MNHNS, CDR2 SASEGT. V was clipped by 1 base and J by 4 bases, with 12 bases between them. General observations from the study: Mainly in CM and EM were contracting CD4+ clones; CD8+ were in EMRA.

Note on this clonotype: No antigen is known for it.

The V gene is TRBV6-1, the J gene TRBJ2-3; either TRBD1 or TRBD2 may fit D (5 bases each). The sequencing input was PBMCs or a T cell subset sorted from them (not recorded which). The receptor's source is a young man who had mild COVID-19 (a few samples of this study predate the infection). Cell type and time point are not known. In DNA form, the CDR3 reads TGTGCCAGCAGTGAAGGTATCGGGGCCGCAGATACGCAGTATTTT. This gives the protein CASSEGIGAADTQYF.